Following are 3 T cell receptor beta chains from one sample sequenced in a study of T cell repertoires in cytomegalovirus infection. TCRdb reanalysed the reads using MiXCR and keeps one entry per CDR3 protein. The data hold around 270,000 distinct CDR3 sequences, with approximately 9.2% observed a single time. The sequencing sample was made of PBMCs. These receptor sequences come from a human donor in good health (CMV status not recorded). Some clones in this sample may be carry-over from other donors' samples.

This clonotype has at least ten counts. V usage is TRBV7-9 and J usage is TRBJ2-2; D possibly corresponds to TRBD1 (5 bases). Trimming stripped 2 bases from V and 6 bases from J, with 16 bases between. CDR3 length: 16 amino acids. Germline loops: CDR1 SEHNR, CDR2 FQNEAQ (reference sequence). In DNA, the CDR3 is TGTGCCAGCAGCTTAATTCCAGGGTTAGGCGCCGGGGAGCTGTTTTTT. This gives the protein CASSLIPGLGAGELFF. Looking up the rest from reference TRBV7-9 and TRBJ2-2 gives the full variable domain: DTGVSQNPRHKITKRGQNVTFRCDPISEHNRLYWYRQTLGQGPEFLTYFQNEAQLEKSRLLSDRFSAERPKGSFSTLEIQRTEQGDSAMYLCASSLIPGLGAGELFFGEGSRLTVL.

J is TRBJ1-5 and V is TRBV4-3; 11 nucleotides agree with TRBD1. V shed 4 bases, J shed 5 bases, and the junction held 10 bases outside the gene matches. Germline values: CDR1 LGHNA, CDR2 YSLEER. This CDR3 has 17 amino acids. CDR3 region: CASSPYRDRGGDQPQHF. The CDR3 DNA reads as TGCGCCAGCAGCCCCTACCGGGACAGGGGGGGAGATCAGCCCCAGCATTTT.

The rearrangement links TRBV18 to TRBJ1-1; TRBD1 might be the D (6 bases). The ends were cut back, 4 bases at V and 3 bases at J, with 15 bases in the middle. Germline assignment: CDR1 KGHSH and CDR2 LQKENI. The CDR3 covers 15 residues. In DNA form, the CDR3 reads TGTGCCAGCTCACTACCGGGGGGCTCATACACTGAAGCTTTCTTT. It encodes CASSLPGGSYTEAFF.